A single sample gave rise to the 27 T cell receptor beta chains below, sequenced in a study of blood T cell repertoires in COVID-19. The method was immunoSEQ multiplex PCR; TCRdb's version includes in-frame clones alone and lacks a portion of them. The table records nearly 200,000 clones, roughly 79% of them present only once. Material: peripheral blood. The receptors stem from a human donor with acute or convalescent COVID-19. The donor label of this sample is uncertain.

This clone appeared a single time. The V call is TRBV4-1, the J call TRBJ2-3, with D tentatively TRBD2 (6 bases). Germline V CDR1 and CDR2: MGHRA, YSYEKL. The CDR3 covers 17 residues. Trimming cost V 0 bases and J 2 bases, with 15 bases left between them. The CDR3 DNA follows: TGCGCCAGCAGCCAAGATAAGGTTGCGGGGTTCACAGATACGCAGTATTTT. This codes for CASSQDKVAGFTDTQYF.

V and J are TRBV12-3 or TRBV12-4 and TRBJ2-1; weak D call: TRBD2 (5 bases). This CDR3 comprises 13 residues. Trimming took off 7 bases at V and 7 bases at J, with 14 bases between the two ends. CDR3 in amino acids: CASNTRRVNEQFF. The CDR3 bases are TGTGCCAGCAATACCCGGCGGGTGAATGAGCAGTTCTTC.

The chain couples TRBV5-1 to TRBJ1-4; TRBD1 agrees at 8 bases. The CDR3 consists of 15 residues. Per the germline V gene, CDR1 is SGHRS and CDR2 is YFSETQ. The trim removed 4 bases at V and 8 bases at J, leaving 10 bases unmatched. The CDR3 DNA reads TGCGCCAGCAGCAGATCGGACAGGGAGGGAGAAAAACTGTTTTTT. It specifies CASSRSDREGEKLFF.

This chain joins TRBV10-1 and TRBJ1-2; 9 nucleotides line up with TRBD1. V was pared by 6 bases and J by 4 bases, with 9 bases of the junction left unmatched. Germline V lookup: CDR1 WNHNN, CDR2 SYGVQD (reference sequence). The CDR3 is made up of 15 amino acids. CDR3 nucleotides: TGCGCCAGCAGCCCCGGGACAGGGTTATTCTATGGCTACACCTTC. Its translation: CASSPGTGLFYGYTF.

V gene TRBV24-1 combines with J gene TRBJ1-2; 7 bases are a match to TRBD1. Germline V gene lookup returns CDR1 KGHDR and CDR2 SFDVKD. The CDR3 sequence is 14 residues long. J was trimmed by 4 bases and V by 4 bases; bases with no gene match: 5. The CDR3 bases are TGTGCCACCAGTGACCAAGACAGGGTCTATGGCTACACCTTC. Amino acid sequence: CATSDQDRVYGYTF.

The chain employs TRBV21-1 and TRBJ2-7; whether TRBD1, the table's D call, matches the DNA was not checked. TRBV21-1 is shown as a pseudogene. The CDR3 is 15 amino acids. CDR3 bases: TGTGCCAGCACCCCGGGACAGGGAGTCCCCTACGAGCAGTACTTC. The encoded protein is CASTPGQGVPYEQYF.

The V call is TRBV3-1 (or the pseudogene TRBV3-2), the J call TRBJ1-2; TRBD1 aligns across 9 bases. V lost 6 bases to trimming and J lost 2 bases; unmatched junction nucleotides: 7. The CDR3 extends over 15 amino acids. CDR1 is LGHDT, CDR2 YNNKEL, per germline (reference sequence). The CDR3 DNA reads TGTGCCAGCAGTCTCGGGACAGGGAGCAACTATGGCTACACCTTC. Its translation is CASSLGTGSNYGYTF.

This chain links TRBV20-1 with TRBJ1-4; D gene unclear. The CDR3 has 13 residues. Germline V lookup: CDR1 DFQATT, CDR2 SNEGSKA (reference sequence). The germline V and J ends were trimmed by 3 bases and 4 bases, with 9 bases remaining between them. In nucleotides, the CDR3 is TGCAGTGCTAGTCTTAGTGTTAATGAAAAACTGTTTTTT. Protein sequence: CSASLSVNEKLFF.

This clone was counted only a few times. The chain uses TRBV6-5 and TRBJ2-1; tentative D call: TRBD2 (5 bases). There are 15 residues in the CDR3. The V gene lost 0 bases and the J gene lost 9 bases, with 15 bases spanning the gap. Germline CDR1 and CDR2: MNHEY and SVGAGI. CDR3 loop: CASSYSASLVTEQFF. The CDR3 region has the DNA TGTGCCAGCAGTTACTCGGCTAGCTTAGTGACTGAGCAGTTCTTC.

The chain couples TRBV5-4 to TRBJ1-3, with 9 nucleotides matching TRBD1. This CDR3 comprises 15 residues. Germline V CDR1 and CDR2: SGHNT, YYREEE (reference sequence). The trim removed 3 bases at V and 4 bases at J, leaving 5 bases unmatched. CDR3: CASSSGQGLGNTIYF. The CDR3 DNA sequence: TGTGCCAGCAGCTCGGGACAGGGATTAGGAAACACCATATATTTT.

The CDR3 DNA is TGTGCCAGCAGCCCGCAGGGTGCAACTAATGAAAAACTGTTTTTT. Translation: CASSPQGATNEKLFF. The chain couples TRBV3-1 (or the pseudogene TRBV3-2) to TRBJ1-4, with D maybe TRBD1 (5 bases). From germline, CDR1 is LGHDT and CDR2 YNNKEL (reference sequence). The CDR3 runs to 15 residues. V was shortened by 4 bases and J by 0 bases, with 9 bases between the two germline ends.

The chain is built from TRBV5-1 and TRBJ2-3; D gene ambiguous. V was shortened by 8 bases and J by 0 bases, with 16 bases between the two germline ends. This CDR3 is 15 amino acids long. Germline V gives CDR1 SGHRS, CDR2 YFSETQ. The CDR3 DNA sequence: TGCGCCAGTCAGCCCAGCGCTGGGAGCACAGATACGCAGTATTTT. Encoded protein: CASQPSAGSTDTQYF.

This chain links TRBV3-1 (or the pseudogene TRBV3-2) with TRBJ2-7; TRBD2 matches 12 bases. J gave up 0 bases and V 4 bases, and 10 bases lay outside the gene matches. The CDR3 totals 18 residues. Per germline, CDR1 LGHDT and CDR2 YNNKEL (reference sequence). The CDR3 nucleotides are TGTGCCAGCAGCCGATCCACGGGACTAGCGGGCCTCTCCTACGAGCAGTACTTC. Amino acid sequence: CASSRSTGLAGLSYEQYF.

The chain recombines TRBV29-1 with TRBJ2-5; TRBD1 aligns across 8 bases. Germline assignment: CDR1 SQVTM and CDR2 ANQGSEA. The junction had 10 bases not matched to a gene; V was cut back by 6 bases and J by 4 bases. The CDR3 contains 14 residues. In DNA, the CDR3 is TGCAGCGTCCTCGACAGGGGCCGGGTAGAGACCCAGTACTTC. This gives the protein CSVLDRGRVETQYF.

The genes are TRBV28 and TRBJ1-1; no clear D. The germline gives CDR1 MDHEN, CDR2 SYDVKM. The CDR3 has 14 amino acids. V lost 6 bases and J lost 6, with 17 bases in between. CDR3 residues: CASRTVVGGAEAFF. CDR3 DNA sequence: TGTGCCAGCAGGACTGTTGTGGGCGGGGCTGAAGCTTTCTTT. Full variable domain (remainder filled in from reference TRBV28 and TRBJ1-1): DVKVTQSSRYLVKRTGEKVFLECVQDMDHENMFWYRQDPGLGLRLIYFSYDVKMKEKGDIPEGYSVSREKKERFSLILESASTNQTSMYLCASRTVVGGAEAFFGQGTRLTVV.

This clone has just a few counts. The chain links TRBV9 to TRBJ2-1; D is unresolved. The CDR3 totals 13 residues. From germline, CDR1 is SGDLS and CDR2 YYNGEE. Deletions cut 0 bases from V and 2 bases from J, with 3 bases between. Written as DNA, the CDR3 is TGTGCCAGCAGCGTAGGGCCCTACAATGAGCAGTTCTTC. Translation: CASSVGPYNEQFF.

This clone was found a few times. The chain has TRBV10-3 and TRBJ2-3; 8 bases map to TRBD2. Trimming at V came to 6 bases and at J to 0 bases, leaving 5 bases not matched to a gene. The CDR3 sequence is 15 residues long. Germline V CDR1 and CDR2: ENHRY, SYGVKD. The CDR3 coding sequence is TGTGCCATCAGCCCCACTAGCGGAAGCACAGATACGCAGTATTTT. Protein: CAISPTSGSTDTQYF.

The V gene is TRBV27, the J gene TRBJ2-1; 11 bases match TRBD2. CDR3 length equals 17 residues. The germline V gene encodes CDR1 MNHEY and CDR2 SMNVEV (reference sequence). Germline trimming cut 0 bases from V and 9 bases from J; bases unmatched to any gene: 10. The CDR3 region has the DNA TGTGCCAGCAGTTTATCTAGCGGGAGGGCCATCGTCGGTGAGCAGTTCTTC. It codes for CASSLSSGRAIVGEQFF.

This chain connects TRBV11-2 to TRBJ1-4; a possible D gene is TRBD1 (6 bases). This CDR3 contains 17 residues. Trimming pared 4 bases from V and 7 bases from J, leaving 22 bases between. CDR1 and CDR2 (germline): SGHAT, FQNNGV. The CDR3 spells CASSSTTGRMRSEKLFF. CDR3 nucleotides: TGTGCCAGCAGCTCAACGACAGGCCGAATGAGGAGTGAAAAACTGTTTTTT.

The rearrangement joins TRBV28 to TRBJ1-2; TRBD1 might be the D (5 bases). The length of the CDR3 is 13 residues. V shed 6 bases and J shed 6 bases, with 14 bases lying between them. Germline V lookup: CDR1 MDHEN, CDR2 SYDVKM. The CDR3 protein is CASRRPDRNGYTF. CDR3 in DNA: TGTGCCAGCAGGCGTCCCGACAGAAATGGCTACACCTTC.

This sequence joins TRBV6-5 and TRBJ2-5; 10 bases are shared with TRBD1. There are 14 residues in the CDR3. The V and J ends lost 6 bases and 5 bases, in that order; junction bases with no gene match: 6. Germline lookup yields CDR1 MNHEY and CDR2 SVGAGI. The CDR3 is CASRVTGGPETQYF. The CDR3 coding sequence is TGTGCCAGCAGGGTGACAGGGGGCCCGGAGACCCAGTACTTC.

CDR3 protein: CASRGDSTYEQYF. CDR3 nucleotide sequence: TGTGCCAGCAGAGGGGACTCAACCTACGAGCAGTACTTC. The chain couples TRBV6-5 to TRBJ2-7, with a possible D match to TRBD2 (6 bases). V was shortened by 6 bases and J by 2 bases, with 11 bases between the two germline ends. This CDR3 is built from 13 residues. Germline V gives CDR1 MNHEY, CDR2 SVGAGI.

CDR3 residues: CASSSGDNQPQHF. The CDR3 nucleotides read TGTGCCAGCTCTTCAGGGGACAATCAGCCCCAGCATTTT. This chain links TRBV18 with TRBJ1-5; perhaps TRBD1 as D (6 bases). The V end lost 6 bases, the J end lost 3 bases, and 9 bases lay between the germline ends. The germline V gene has CDR1 KGHSH and CDR2 LQKENI. This CDR3 region has 13 residues.

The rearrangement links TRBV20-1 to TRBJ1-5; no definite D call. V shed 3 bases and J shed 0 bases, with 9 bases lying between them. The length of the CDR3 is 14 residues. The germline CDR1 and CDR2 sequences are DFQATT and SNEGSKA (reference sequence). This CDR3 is CSASLAVSNQPQHF. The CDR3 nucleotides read TGCAGTGCTAGTTTGGCAGTTAGCAATCAGCCCCAGCATTTT.

In nucleotides, the CDR3 is TGCGCCAGCAGGGTACTAGGAGGTGCAGATACGCAGTATTTT. This encodes CASRVLGGADTQYF. The V call is TRBV5-1, the J call TRBJ2-3; tentatively, D is TRBD2 (5 bases). Germline CDR1 SGHRS, CDR2 YFSETQ. The ends were cut back, 5 bases at V and 4 bases at J, with 14 bases in the middle. The CDR3 is made up of 14 amino acids.

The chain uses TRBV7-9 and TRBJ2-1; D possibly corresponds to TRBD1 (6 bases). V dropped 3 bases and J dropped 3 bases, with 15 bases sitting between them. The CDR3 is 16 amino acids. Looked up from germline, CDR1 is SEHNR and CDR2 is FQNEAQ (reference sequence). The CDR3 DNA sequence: TGTGCCAGCAGCTTTTGGCAGGGGAATGGCTACAATGAGCAGTTCTTC. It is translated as CASSFWQGNGYNEQFF.

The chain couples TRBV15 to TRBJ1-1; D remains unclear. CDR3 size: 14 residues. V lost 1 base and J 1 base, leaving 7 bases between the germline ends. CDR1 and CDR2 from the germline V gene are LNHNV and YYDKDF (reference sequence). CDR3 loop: CATSRVPENTEAFF. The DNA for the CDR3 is TGTGCCACCAGCAGAGTCCCAGAGAACACTGAAGCTTTCTTT. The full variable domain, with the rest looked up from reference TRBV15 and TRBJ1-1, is DAMVIQNPRYQVTQFGKPVTLSCSQTLNHNVMYWYQQKSSQAPKLLFHYYDKDFNNEADTPDNFQSRRPNTSFCFLDIRSPGLGDTAMYLCATSRVPENTEAFFGQGTRLTVV.